This TCR gamma chain was sequenced for a study of Vδ1+ human thymocytes. Sorted Vdelta1+ thymocytes were about 97% to 99.6% pure. Regarding the study as a whole: Highly polyclonal TRG and TRD repertoires with Gaussian CDR3 length distributions appeared in thymus. Many TRG clonotypes were shared between donors; TRD repertoires were essentially private. Thymic delta-chain repertoires held 15% to 20% Vdelta2 sequences and few Vdelta3, despite high sort purity.

Worth noting for this clone: What it recognizes is unknown.

RNA was extracted from the cells and then reverse transcribed. Multiplex PCR used pooled V-gene forward primers and a constant-region reverse primer to amplify CDR3s. With CATT, TCRdb re-called clones from the multiplex PCR reads. The sample contains approximately 11,000 gamma-chain clones, about 40% of which appear only once. The germline V gene encodes CDR1 VTNTFY and CDR2 YDVSTARD (reference sequence). This CDR3 is 13 amino acids long. Sequenced input: Vdelta1+ gamma-delta thymocytes from the thymus. Subset given: FACS-sorted CD3+ TCRalphabeta- TCRVdelta1+ TCRVdelta2- thymocytes. The receptor was derived from a boy under two years old who had congenital heart surgery. The V gene call reads TRGV3; no J gene was called. The CDR3 is CATWDWLHYNKIF. CDR3 bases: TGTGCCACCTGGGACTGGCTTCATTATAACAAAATATTT.